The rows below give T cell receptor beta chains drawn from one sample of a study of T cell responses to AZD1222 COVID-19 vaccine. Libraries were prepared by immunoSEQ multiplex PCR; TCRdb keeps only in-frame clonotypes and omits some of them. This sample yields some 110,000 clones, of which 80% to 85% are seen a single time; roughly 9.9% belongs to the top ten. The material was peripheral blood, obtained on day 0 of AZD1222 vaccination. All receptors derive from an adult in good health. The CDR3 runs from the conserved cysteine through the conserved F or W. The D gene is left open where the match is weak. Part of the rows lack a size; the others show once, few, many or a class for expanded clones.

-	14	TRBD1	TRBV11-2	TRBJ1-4	TGTGCCAGCAGCCCCACAGGGGCAAATGAAAAACTGTTTTTT	CASSPTGANEKLFF
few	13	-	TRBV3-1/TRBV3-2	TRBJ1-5	TGTGCCAGCAGCCATGGCGAAAATCAGCCCCAGCATTTT	CASSHGENQPQHF
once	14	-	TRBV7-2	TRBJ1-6	TGTGCCAGCAGGGAGGCGGTAGGGAATTCACCCCTCCACTTT	CASREAVGNSPLHF
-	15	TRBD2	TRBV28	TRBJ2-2	TGTGCCAGCAGTTCCCCCCCAGCGGGGGGTGGTGAGCTGTTTTTT	CASSSPPAGGGELFF
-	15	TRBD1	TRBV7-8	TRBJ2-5	TGTGCCAGCAGCTCCGGACAGGGTTCGGGGGAGACCCAGTACTTC	CASSSGQGSGETQYF
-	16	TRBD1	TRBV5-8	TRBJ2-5	TGTGCCAGCAGCTCCACTCAACAGGGGAGCAGAGAGACCCAGTACTTC	CASSSTQQGSRETQYF
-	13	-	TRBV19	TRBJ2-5	TGTGCCAGTAGTGGACAAGTCCAAGAGACCCAGTACTTC	CASSGQVQETQYF
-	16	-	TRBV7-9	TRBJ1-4	TGTGCCAGCAGCTCCCCGGGGGGTCTCAACGACGAAAAACTGTTTTTT	CASSSPGGLNDEKLFF
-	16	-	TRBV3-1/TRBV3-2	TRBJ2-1	TGTGCCAGCAGCCCATACCCCCTTTCGGGTTACAATGAGCAGTTCTTC	CASSPYPLSGYNEQFF
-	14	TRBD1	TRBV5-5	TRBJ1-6	TGTGCCAGCAGCTTCCGGACAGGGAATTCACCCCTCCACTTT	CASSFRTGNSPLHF
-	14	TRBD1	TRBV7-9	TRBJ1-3	TGTGCCAGCAGAAGACAGGGGGCTGGAAACACCATATATTTT	CASRRQGAGNTIYF
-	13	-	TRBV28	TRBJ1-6	TGTGCCAGCAGTTTATTGGCGGGGAGACCCCTCCACTTT	CASSLLAGRPLHF
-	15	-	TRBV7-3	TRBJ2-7	TGTGCCAGCAGCTTAACGGGGGGACAGTACTACGAGCAGTACTTC	CASSLTGGQYYEQYF
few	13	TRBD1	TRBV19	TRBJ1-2	TGTGCCAGTACAACGGACAGGGAATATGGCTACACCTTC	CASTTDREYGYTF
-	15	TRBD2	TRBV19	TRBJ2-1	TGTGCCAGTAGTATAAAGGTAGCGGGCTACAATGAGCAGTTCTTC	CASSIKVAGYNEQFF
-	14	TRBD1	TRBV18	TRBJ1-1	TGTGCCAGCTCACGGGACAGGGATTTCTCTGAAGCTTTCTTT	CASSRDRDFSEAFF
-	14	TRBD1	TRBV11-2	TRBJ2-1	TGTGCCAGCAGCCCTAACAGGGGGCTAAGTGAGCAGTTCTTC	CASSPNRGLSEQFF
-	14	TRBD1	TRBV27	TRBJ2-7	TGTGCCAGCAGCCGGACAGGGACCTACTACGAGCAGTACTTC	CASSRTGTYYEQYF
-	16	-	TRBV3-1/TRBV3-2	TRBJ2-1	TGTGCCAGCAGCCAATCCGGGATCACAAACTACAATGAGCAGTTCTTC	CASSQSGITNYNEQFF
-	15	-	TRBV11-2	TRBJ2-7	TGTGCCAGCAGCTTAGGGGTCGGGGTTTACTACGAGCAGTACTTC	CASSLGVGVYYEQYF
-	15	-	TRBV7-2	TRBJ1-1	TGTGCCAGCAGCTTAGTTAGCGGGGGTTCGACTGAAGCTTTCTTT	CASSLVSGGSTEAFF
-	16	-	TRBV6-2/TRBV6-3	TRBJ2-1	TGTGCCAGCAGTTACTCCCAGGAAGACTCCTACAATGAGCAGTTCTTC	CASSYSQEDSYNEQFF
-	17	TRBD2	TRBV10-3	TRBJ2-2	TGTGCCATCAGTGAGTCGGGACTAGCGGGGAACACCGGGGAGCTGTTTTTT	CAISESGLAGNTGELFF
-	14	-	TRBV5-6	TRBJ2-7	TGTGCCAGCAGCTTGGGTCCAAGAGGCTACGAGCAGTACTTC	CASSLGPRGYEQYF
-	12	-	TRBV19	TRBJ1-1	TGTGCCAGCCGTGAGGGGGTTACTGAAGCTTTCTTT	CASREGVTEAFF
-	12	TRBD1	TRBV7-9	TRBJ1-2	TGTGCCAGCAGCCCAGGACAGGGGGACTACACCTTC	CASSPGQGDYTF
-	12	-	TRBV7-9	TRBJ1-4	TGTGCCAGCCAGATGGGTGATGAAAAACTGTTTTTT	CASQMGDEKLFF
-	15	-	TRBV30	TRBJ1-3	TGTGCCTGGAGTGTAAAAGGGGTTTTGGGAAACACCATATATTTT	CAWSVKGVLGNTIYF
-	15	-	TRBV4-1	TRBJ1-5	TGCGCCAGCAGCCAAGTTTTACAGGGAAATCAGCCCCAGCATTTT	CASSQVLQGNQPQHF
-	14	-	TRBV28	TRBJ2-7	TGTGCCAGCACTAGCTGGGGGAGCTCCTACGAGCAGTACTTC	CASTSWGSSYEQYF
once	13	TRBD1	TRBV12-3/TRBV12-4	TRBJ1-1	TGTGCCAGCAGTGTCCGACAGGGATCTGAAGCTTTCTTT	CASSVRQGSEAFF
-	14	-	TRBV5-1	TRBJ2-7	TGCGCCAGCGCCACTGGAGGGGGTTCCTACGAGCAGTACTTC	CASATGGGSYEQYF
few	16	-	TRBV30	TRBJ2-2	TGTGCCTGGAGTGCCCTCGGGGCAGCGAACACCGGGGAGCTGTTTTTT	CAWSALGAANTGELFF
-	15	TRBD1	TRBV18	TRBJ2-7	TGTGCCAGCTCACCAGGGTCAGGGGGCAAGGACGAGCAGTACTTC	CASSPGSGGKDEQYF
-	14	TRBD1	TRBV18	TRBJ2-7	TGTGCCAGCTCCCCCGGGACAGACAACTACGAGCAGTACTTC	CASSPGTDNYEQYF
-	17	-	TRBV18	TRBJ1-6	TGTGCCAGCTCTCAGTCCGGGGGAAGCTCCTATAATTCACCCCTCCACTTT	CASSQSGGSSYNSPLHF
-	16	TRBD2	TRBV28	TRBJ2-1	TGTGCCAGCAGTTTATTTAGCGGGTTAACCTACAATGAGCAGTTCTTC	CASSLFSGLTYNEQFF
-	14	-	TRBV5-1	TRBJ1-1	TGCGCCAGCAGCGACCCACAGGGCTTAACTGAAGCTTTCTTT	CASSDPQGLTEAFF
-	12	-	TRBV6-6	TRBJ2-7	TGTGCCAGCAGTTACCTGATCTACGAGCAGTACTTC	CASSYLIYEQYF
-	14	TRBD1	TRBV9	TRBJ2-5	TGTGCCAGCAGCCCCTGGGACAGCCAAGAGACCCAGTACTTC	CASSPWDSQETQYF
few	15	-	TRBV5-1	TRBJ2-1	TGCGCCAGCAGCATTGACGGACAAAACTACAATGAGCAGTTCTTC	CASSIDGQNYNEQFF
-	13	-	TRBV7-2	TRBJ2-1	TGTGCCAGCAGCCAATTACACCTCAATGAGCAGTTCTTC	CASSQLHLNEQFF
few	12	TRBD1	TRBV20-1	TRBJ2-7	TGCAGTGCTAGTACAGGGGGCTACGAGCAGTACTTC	CSASTGGYEQYF
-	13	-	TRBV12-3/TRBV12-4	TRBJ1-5	TGTGCCAGCAGCCCCGATGGGGGCGCAGTTGGGCATTTT	CASSPDGGAVGHF
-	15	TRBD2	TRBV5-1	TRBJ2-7	TGCGCCAGCAGCGCGGGGGGCGGGGGGCCCTACGAGCAGTACTTC	CASSAGGGGPYEQYF
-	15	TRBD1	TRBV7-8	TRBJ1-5	TGTGCCAGCAGCCCGGCAGGGGGTAACAATCAGCCCCAGCATTTT	CASSPAGGNNQPQHF
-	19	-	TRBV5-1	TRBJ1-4	TGCGCCAGCACCCGTGGTGGCGCAGGGACTCTTGCAACTAATGAAAAACTGTTTTTT	CASTRGGAGTLATNEKLFF
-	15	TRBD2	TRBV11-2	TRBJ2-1	TGTGCCAGCAGCTCCCAAGCGGGAGTCTACAATGAGCAGTTCTTC	CASSSQAGVYNEQFF
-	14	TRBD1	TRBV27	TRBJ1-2	TGTGCCAGCAGGACGGACAGGAGAAACTATGGCTACACCTTC	CASRTDRRNYGYTF
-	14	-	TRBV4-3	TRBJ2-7	TGCGCCAGCAGCCAAGATAGGGGTCCCTACGAGCAGTACTTC	CASSQDRGPYEQYF
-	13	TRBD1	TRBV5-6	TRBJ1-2	TGTGCCAGCAGCCCGCGGACAGGGGATGGCTACACCTTC	CASSPRTGDGYTF
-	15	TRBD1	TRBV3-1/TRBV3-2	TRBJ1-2	TGTGCCAGCAGCCAAGGATCGCCAGGGGGCTATGGCTACACCTTC	CASSQGSPGGYGYTF
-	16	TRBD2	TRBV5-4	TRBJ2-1	TGTGCCAGCAGCCACAGCTCGAGCGGGACCTCCAATGAGCAGTTCTTC	CASSHSSSGTSNEQFF
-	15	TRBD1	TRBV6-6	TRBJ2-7	TGTGCCAGCAGTTACCCCCGGACAGGGGGCTACGAGCAGTACTTC	CASSYPRTGGYEQYF
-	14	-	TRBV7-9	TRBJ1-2	TGTGCCAGCAGCTTAGCGATAGACAACTATGGCTACACCTTC	CASSLAIDNYGYTF
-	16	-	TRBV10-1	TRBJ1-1	TGCGCCAGCAGTGAGAAGGGGGAAGAAATGAACACTGAAGCTTTCTTT	CASSEKGEEMNTEAFF
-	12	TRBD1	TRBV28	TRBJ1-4	TGTGCCGTAGACAGGGGGCGAGAAAAACTGTTTTTT	CAVDRGREKLFF